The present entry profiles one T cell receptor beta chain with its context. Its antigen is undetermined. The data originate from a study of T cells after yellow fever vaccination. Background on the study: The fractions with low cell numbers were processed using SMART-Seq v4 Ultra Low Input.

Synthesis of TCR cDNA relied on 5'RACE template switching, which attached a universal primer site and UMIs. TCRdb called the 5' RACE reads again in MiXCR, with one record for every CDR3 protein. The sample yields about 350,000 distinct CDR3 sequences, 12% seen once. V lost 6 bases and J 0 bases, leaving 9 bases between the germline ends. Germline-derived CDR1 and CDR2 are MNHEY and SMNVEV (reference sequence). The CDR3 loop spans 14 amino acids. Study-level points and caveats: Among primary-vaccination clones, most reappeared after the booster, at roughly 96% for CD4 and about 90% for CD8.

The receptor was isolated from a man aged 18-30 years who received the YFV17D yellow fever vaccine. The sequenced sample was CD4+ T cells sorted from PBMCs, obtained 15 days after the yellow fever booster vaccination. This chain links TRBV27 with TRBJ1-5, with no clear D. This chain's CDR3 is CASRPRHSNQPQHF. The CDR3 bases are TGTGCCAGCAGGCCCCGGCATAGCAATCAGCCCCAGCATTTT.